This TCR beta chain was sequenced in a study of technical replicates of blood from a few donors. Germline V gene sequence: CDR1 SGHRS, CDR2 YFSETQ. The CDR3 has 17 amino acids. The V segment lost 1 base and the J segment 2 bases; nucleotides outside the gene matches: 8. The data were produced by immunoSEQ multiplex PCR, yet TCRdb's version contains in-frame clones alone and is incomplete. The data hold tens of thousands of clones, with approximately 96% observed a single time. This chain links TRBV5-1 with TRBJ2-1; 8 nucleotides align to TRBD1. This clonotype was obtained from a human donor in good health. The material sequenced was T cells isolated from PBMCs. The DNA of the CDR3 is TGCGCCAGCAGCTTGATTCAGGTGACAGGGGCCTACAATGAGCAGTTCTTC. Translation gives CASSLIQVTGAYNEQFF.